This T cell receptor beta chain was documented in a study of spatial heterogeneity in lung cancer. As for the study in general: Tumor regions showed TCR transcript counts that correlated strongly with a T cell module score from matched bulk RNA-seq.

TCRdb analysed the 5' RACE reads with MiXCR anew, one entry per CDR3 protein. Of 25,000 to 30,000 distinct CDR3 sequences in the sample, roughly 6.9% are singletons; the top ten hold around 25%. Specified time point: sample taken at primary tumor resection. Whole RNA came from tumor, nontumor lung or frozen PBMC and was sequenced without being sorted. Study-level results: How many expanded intratumoral alpha and beta TCRs were present tracked the tumor mutation count, which was a count of nonsynonymous mutations. Expanded TCRs classified as ubiquitous or regional were counted, and these counts tracked ubiquitous and regional nonsynonymous mutations, respectively.

This clonotype was counted many times. Its specificity is unknown. Sequenced here: lung tumor tissue, sampled at surgery. This sequence originates from a male donor with early-stage non-small cell lung cancer.

The CDR3 coding sequence is TGCGCCAGCAGCCAAGAGCTAGGCCAAGAGACCCAGTACTTC. Translation gives CASSQELGQETQYF. This sequence joins TRBV4-3 and TRBJ2-5; D is ambiguous. V lost 0 bases and J 1 base, leaving 6 bases between the germline ends. The CDR3 is 14 residues long. The germline V gene has CDR1 LGHNA and CDR2 YSLEER.